The clone carrying this T cell receptor (beta chain) was recorded a few times. In the original workflow: Reference gene primer amplification in the assay estimated nucleated cell counts. Produced via immunoSEQ multiplex PCR; TCRdb's table is partial and in-frame only. For V, J and clone size, that table is used; D and trimming come from the DNA. In the table there are over 150,000 clones, 80% to 85% of which are singletons. Followed over time, Seattle patients had been enrolled while infection was active. The data were obtained in a study of blood T cell repertoires in COVID-19. For the study at large: Acute and convalescent COVID-19 samples came from the United States, Italy and Spain. PBMCs, B-cell-depleted T cells, or T cells provided the cDNA or gDNA that made up the material.

There are 14 residues in the CDR3. From germline, CDR1 is SGHTS and CDR2 YDEGEE. V was trimmed by 0 bases and J by 6 bases, leaving 7 bases between them. The origin of this receptor is a woman between 40 and 55 years old with COVID-19, enrolled during active disease. Material: peripheral blood. The chain employs TRBV5-8 and TRBJ1-6, with D possibly matching TRBD1 (6 bases). The CDR3, as DNA: TGTGCCAGCAGCTTGGGAGGGGGTAATTCACCCCTCCACTTT. This encodes CASSLGGGNSPLHF. The variable domain in full, completed from reference TRBV5-8 and TRBJ1-6, reads EAGVTQSPTHLIKTRGQQATLRCSPISGHTSVYWYQQALGLGLQFLLWYDEGEERNRGNFPPRFSGRQFPNYSSELNVNALELEDSALYLCASSLGGGNSPLHFGNGTRLTVT.